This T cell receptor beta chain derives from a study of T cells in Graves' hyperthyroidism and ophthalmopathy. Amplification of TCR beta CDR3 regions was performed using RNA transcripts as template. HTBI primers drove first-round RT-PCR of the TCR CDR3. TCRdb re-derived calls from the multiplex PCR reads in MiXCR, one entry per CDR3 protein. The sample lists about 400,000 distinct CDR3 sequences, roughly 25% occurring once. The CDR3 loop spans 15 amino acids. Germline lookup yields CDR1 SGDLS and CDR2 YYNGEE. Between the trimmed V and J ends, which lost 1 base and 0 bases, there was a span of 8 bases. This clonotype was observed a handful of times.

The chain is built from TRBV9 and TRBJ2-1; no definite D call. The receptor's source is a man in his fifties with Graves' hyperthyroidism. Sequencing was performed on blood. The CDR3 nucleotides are TGTGCCAGCAGCGTAATTACAAACTCCTACAATGAGCAGTTCTTC. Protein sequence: CASSVITNSYNEQFF.